This T cell receptor (beta chain) was recorded in a study of blood T cell repertoires in COVID-19. The overall study: COVID-19 samples from acute and convalescent phases originated in the United States, Italy and Spain.

Trimming stripped 6 bases from V and 0 bases from J, with 12 bases between. The CDR3 loop spans 16 amino acids. Germline values: CDR1 KGHSH, CDR2 LQKENI. Under the authors' procedure: It was from reference gene primer amplification that nucleated cell counts were estimated. Sequencing was performed with immunoSEQ multiplex PCR; in TCRdb, only in-frame clones are kept and a portion is missing. The V and J calls and clone size were taken over from that table, and D and trimming were inferred from the DNA. The table has around 160,000 clones, less than 90% seen once. This clone was picked up one time. The sequence was obtained from a human donor in a cohort sampled during active COVID-19. The chain is built from TRBV18 and TRBJ2-6; D is possibly TRBD1 (6 bases). The sequencing sample was made of peripheral blood. The DNA of the CDR3 is TGTGCCAGCTCCCGACAGGTCCCCTCTGGGGCCAACGTCCTGACTTTC. This sequence encodes CASSRQVPSGANVLTF.